This T cell receptor (beta chain) was sequenced during a study of technical replicates of blood from a handful of donors. Profiled with immunoSEQ multiplex PCR; TCRdb holds only in-frame clones, not every one. This sample yields roughly 80,000 clones, of which 90% to 95% are seen a single time; around 0.24% belongs to the top ten. CDR1 and CDR2 from the germline V gene are SGHAT and FQNNGV. Trimming removed 2 bases from V and 7 bases from J; junction bases left unmatched: 14. CDR3 length: 18 residues. This TCR was sampled from a human donor in good health. Sequencing used T cells isolated from PBMCs. The J gene is TRBJ2-1, the V gene TRBV11-2; 10 positions match TRBD1. The CDR3 nucleotides read TGTGCCAGCAGCTTACAACCTGGGGGACAGGGGACCCGGAATGAGCAGTTCTTC. Amino acid sequence: CASSLQPGGQGTRNEQFF.